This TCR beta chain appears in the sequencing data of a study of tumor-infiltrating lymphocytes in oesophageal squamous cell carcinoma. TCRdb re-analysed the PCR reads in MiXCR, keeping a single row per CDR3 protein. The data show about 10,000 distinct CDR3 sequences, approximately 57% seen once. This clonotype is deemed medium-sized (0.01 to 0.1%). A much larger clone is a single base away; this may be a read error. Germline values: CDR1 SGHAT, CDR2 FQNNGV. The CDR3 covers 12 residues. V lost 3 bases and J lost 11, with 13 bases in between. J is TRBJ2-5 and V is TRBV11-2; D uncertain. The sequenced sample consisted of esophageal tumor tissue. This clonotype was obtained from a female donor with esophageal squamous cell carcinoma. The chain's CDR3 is CASSFGINEQYF. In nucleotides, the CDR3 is TGTGCCAGCAGCTTCGGTATAAATGAGCAGTACTTC. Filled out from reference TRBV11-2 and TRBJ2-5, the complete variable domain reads EAGVAQSPRYKIIEKRQSVAFWCNPISGHATLYWYQQILGQGPKLLIQFQNNGVVDDSQLPKDRFSAERLKGVDSTLKIQPAKLEDSAVYLCASSFGINEQYFGPGTRLLVL.